These T cell receptor beta chains were read from a single sample in a study of blood T cell repertoires in COVID-19. Generated by immunoSEQ multiplex PCR, the TCRdb table keeps only in-frame clones and is missing some. Among hundreds of thousands of clones listed, about 80% were seen once. The sequenced material came from peripheral blood. The source is a woman of 80 years or more with acute or convalescent COVID-19. Each CDR3 is given with its conserved first and last residue. A D gene is named only where the DNA matches it firmly. The listing skips clone size in some rows; elsewhere it reads once, few, many or a size class.

V	D	size	length	J	DNA	CDR3
TRBV6-6	TRBD2	NA	14	TRBJ2-3	TGTGCCAGCCTTAGCGGGGGGGCAACAGATACGCAGTATTTT	CASLSGGATDTQYF
TRBV5-5	TRBD1	once	14	TRBJ2-3	TGTGCCAGCAGTACCGACAGGGGGATGGATACGCAGTATTTT	CASSTDRGMDTQYF
TRBV18	NA	NA	15	TRBJ1-4	TGTGCCAGCTCACTTCAGGGGATGGATAATGAAAAACTGTTTTTT	CASSLQGMDNEKLFF
TRBV3-1/TRBV3-2	NA	NA	13	TRBJ2-7	TGTGCCAGCAGCCCTCGGGTCCCGGGGGAGCAGTACTTC	CASSPRVPGEQYF
TRBV29-1	NA	NA	12	TRBJ2-7	TGCAGCGTTGGGACAGTCCGATACGAGCAGTACTTC	CSVGTVRYEQYF
TRBV19	NA	NA	14	TRBJ1-1	TGTGCCAGTAGTATATCGGACATCCACACTGAAGCTTTCTTT	CASSISDIHTEAFF
TRBV12-3/TRBV12-4	NA	NA	12	TRBJ1-1	TGTGCCAGCAGTCCCCAGAACACTGAAGCTTTCTTT	CASSPQNTEAFF
TRBV2	NA	NA	14	TRBJ1-2	TGTGCCAGCAGTGAAGGCGTAGCTAACTATGGCTACACCTTC	CASSEGVANYGYTF
TRBV28	TRBD1	NA	14	TRBJ2-7	TGTGCCAGCAGGCAATTCCGGACAGGCAGCGAGCAGTACTTC	CASRQFRTGSEQYF
TRBV5-1	TRBD2	NA	16	TRBJ2-3	TGCGCCAGCAGCTTGGGGACTAGCGGGGCCACAGATACGCAGTATTTT	CASSLGTSGATDTQYF
TRBV3-1/TRBV3-2	NA	few	15	TRBJ1-2	TGTGCCAGCAGCCAAGTCTACAGGGCTGACTATGGCTACACCTTC	CASSQVYRADYGYTF
TRBV20-1	TRBD2	NA	12	TRBJ2-7	TGCAGTGCTAGTACGGGACTAAACGAGCAGTACTTC	CSASTGLNEQYF
TRBV7-2	NA	few	13	TRBJ1-1	TGTGCCAGCACCCTCAGTACGAACACTGAAGCTTTCTTT	CASTLSTNTEAFF
TRBV5-4	NA	NA	14	TRBJ1-4	TGTGCCAGCAGCTTATCGACAGTAAATGAAAAACTGTTTTTT	CASSLSTVNEKLFF
TRBV18	NA	NA	14	TRBJ2-1	TGTGCCAGCTCACCACTCACACGGACAGTGACGCAGTTCTTC	CASSPLTRTVTQFF
TRBV6-5	NA	NA	15	TRBJ2-5	TGTGCCAGCAGTTACTCATCAGGGGAGCAAGAGACCCAGTACTTC	CASSYSSGEQETQYF
TRBV28	TRBD1	NA	16	TRBJ1-2	TGTGCCAGCAGTTTAAACCAGGAGGGGGCCAACTATGGCTACACCTTC	CASSLNQEGANYGYTF
TRBV7-3	TRBD1	NA	15	TRBJ2-5	TGTGCCAGCAGCGTCCCCCGACAGGGAAAAGAGACCCAGTACTTC	CASSVPRQGKETQYF
TRBV4-2	NA	NA	14	TRBJ2-1	TGTGCCAGCAGCCCCCGGCCGGGTAAGAATGAGCAGTTCTTC	CASSPRPGKNEQFF
TRBV5-1	NA	few	15	TRBJ2-2	TGCGCCAGCACCGAAATGGCTTTGAACACCGGGGAGCTGTTTTTT	CASTEMALNTGELFF
TRBV18	TRBD1	NA	17	TRBJ1-1	TGTGCCAGCTCACCACCGACAGGGAATTCGTTAGGCACTGAAGCTTTCTTT	CASSPPTGNSLGTEAFF
TRBV21-1	NA	once	16	TRBJ2-7	TGTGCCAGTCCAGAATCGGGGGGCACCTCCACCTACGAGCAGTACTTC	CASPESGGTSTYEQYF
TRBV4-3	TRBD1	NA	16	TRBJ1-3	TGCGCCAGCAGCCAAGACGTGACAGGGGTTAGAAACACCATATATTTT	CASSQDVTGVRNTIYF
TRBV7-9	TRBD1	NA	14	TRBJ1-3	TGTGCCAGCAGCTTAAGGGACAGCGGAAACACCATATATTTT	CASSLRDSGNTIYF
TRBV11-2	NA	NA	14	TRBJ2-5	TGTGCCAGCAGCTTAGGGCAGGGAACGGAGACCCAGTACTTC	CASSLGQGTETQYF
TRBV19	NA	NA	16	TRBJ2-3	TGTGCCAGTACCGAGGCCGGATGGGGCGGCACAGATACGCAGTATTTT	CASTEAGWGGTDTQYF